The 7 T cell receptor beta chains in this list originate from one sample, sequenced in a study of regulatory T cells in long-lasting Graves disease (dated by TCRdb to about 2021). Libraries came from multiplex PCR. Sequenced on an Illumina HiSeq 4000. iRepertoire HTBI primers and Arm-PCR amplification of CDR3 regions were used to construct TCR beta libraries. TCRdb redid the processing of the public reads, applying fastp at Q25 and MiXCR, and retained in-frame beta chains. Here each entry gathers all rows of one CDR3 protein and keeps the most common genes and DNA. A total of 250,000 to 300,000 distinct CDR3 sequences appear in this sample, about 17% of them only once. The ten biggest clones cover approximately 15% of the sample. This specimen's time point label, per the study, means: newly diagnosed GD, antithyroid drugs for less than 3 months. RNA was extracted from PBMCs in TRIzol for both TCR sequencing and RNA sequencing.

This same sample was also taken into another study, of T cells in Graves' hyperthyroidism and ophthalmopathy.

Sample: peripheral blood mononuclear cells (PBMCs), taken at new diagnosis, from a patient treated with antithyroid drugs. These receptors were collected from a woman aged 30 to 39 with Graves disease. Donor details come from another sample of the same person, matched by shared clones.

Ten or more counts support this clonotype. CDR3 nucleotides: TGCAGTGCCCCATTACAGCAGCAGTATTTT. This translates into CSAPLQQQYF. The gene calls are TRBV20-1 and TRBJ2-3, with D unclear. The CDR3 spans 10 residues. Trimming left V 6 bases short and J 11 bases short, with 12 bases between. CDR1 and CDR2 from the germline V gene are DFQATT and SNEGSKA (reference sequence).

This clonotype was recorded many times. The chain recombines TRBV3-1 with TRBJ2-7; TRBD2 matches at 7 bases. The CDR3 is 14 residues long. Per germline, CDR1 LGHDT and CDR2 YNNKEL (reference sequence). After removal of 3 bases from V and 11 bases from J, the junction contained 13 bases not matched to a gene. This chain's CDR3 is CASSQGRDYAMEYF. The CDR3 region has the DNA TGTGCCAGCAGCCAGGGGCGGGACTATGCCATGGAGTACTTC.

This clonotype was counted at least ten times. The genes are TRBV7-9 and TRBJ2-2; D possibly uses TRBD1 or TRBD2 (6 bases each). The CDR3 extends over 20 amino acids. The germline V gene has CDR1 SEHNR and CDR2 FQNEAQ (reference sequence). V was clipped by 7 bases and J by 3 bases, with 30 bases between them. CDR3: CASITRGGTTVDGYTGELFF. The CDR3 nucleotides read TGTGCCAGCATCACCCGAGGGGGGACCACGGTAGATGGATACACCGGGGAGCTGTTTTTT.

This clonotype has a count of ten or more. V and J are TRBV9 and TRBJ2-3; D is uncertain. Germline V gives CDR1 SGDLS, CDR2 YYNGEE. The CDR3 is 14 residues long. V dropped 1 base and J dropped 6 bases, with 12 bases sitting between them. CDR3 sequence reads: CASSVQERADTQYF. Here the CDR3 DNA reads TGTGCCAGCAGCGTACAGGAGAGAGCGGATACGCAGTATTTT.

Ten or more counts support this clonotype. This chain connects TRBV6-1 to TRBJ1-4; TRBD1 matches at 7 bases. V lost 6 bases, J lost 8 bases, and 9 bases stayed unmatched. CDR1 MNHNS and CDR2 SASEGT come from the germline V gene. The CDR3 sequence is 14 residues long. CDR3 DNA: TGTGCCAGCAGGCAGACAGGGATAAGCGAAAAACTGTTTTTT. Amino acids: CASRQTGISEKLFF.

Ten or more counts support this clonotype. This chain joins TRBV7-8 and TRBJ1-5; a possible D gene is TRBD1 (5 bases). The CDR3 spans 15 residues. Germline CDR1 SGHVS, CDR2 FQNEAQ. Trimming stripped 5 bases from V and 3 bases from J, with 14 bases between. CDR3 sequence (DNA): TGTGCCAGCAGCAAAATCCGGGACCTCAATCAGCCCCAGCATTTT. Its translation: CASSKIRDLNQPQHF.

This clonotype was seen many times. The chain uses TRBV9 and TRBJ2-5; D might be TRBD1 (5 bases). CDR1 is SGDLS and CDR2 is YYNGEE in the germline V gene. Trimming cost V 0 bases and J 1 base, with 13 bases left between them. The CDR3 consists of 16 residues. CDR3 protein: CASSVGSGAVQETQYF. The CDR3 coding sequence is TGTGCCAGCAGCGTAGGTTCTGGGGCCGTCCAAGAGACCCAGTACTTC.